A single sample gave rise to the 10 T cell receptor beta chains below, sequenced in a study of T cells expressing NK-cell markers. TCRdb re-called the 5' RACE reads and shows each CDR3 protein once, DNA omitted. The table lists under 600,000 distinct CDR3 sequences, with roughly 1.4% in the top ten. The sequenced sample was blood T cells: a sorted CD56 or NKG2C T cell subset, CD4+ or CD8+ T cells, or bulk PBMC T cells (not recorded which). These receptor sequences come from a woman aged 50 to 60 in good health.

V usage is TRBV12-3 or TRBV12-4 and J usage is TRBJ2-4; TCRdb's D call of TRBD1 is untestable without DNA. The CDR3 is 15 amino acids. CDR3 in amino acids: CASSHRGLAKNIQYF.

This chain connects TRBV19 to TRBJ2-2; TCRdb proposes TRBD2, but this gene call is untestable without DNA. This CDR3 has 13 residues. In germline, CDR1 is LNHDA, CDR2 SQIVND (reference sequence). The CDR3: CARWEDHTGELFF. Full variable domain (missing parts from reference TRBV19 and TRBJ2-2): DGGITQSPKYLFRKEGQNVTLSCEQNLNHDAMYWYRQDPGQGLRLIYYSQIVNDFQKGDIAEGYSVSREKKESFPLTVTSAQKNPTAFYLCARWEDHTGELFFGEGSRLTVL.

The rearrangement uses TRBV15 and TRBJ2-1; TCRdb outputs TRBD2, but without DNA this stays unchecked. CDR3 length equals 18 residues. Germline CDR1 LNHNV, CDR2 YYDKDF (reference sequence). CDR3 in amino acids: CATSRDEEIAGGEGEQFF.

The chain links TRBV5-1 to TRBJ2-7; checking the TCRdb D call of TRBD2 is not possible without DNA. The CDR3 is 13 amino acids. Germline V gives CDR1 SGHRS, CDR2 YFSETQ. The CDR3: CASSMRAAYEQYF.

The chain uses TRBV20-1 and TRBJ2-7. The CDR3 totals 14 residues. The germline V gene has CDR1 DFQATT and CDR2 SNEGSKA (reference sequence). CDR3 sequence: CSATVAPLSYEQYF.

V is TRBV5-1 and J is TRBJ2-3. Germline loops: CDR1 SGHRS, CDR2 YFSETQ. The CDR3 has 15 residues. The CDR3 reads CASGYRQPSTDTQYF.

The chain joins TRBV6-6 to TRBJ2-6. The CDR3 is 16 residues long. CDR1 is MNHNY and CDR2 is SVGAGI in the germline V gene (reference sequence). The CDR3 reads CASGYLTGSGANVLTF.

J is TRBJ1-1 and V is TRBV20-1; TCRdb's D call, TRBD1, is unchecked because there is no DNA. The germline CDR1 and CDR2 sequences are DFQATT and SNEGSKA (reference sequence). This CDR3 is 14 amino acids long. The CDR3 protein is CSALQGSRNTEAFF.

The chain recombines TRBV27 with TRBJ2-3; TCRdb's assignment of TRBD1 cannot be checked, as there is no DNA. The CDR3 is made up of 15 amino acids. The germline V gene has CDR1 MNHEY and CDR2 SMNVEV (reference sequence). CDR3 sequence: CASSQTVDSTDTQYF.

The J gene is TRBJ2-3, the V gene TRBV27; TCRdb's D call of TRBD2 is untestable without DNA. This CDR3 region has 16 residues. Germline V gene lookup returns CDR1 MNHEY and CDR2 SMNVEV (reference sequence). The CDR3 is CASSLRSGMLTDTQYF.